This T cell receptor beta chain was identified during a study of graft-versus-host responses after intestinal transplantation. About the research overall: Anti-thymocyte globulin served as induction for all recipients, who then took tacrolimus and steroids for approximately three years. Study-level results: With peak circulating GvH clone levels came an association with early post-transplant HvG declines. Clonal ratios of graft-versus-host to host-versus-graft in allografts were high for patients exhibiting graft-donor T cell macrochimerism.

To note about this clone: Its specificity is unknown.

Trimming cost V 6 bases and J 11 bases, with 20 bases left between them. Germline V gene sequence: CDR1 SNHLY, CDR2 FYNNEI. This CDR3 region has 14 residues. Clones were sequenced by immunoSEQ multiplex PCR, and TCRdb holds only the in-frame ones, with some missing. The sample contains some 90,000 clones, 90% to 95% of which appear only once. The rearrangement uses TRBV2 and TRBJ2-1, with D maybe TRBD2 (6 bases). Sample: unstimulated CD8+ T cells sorted from spleen or lymph node cells, taken before intestinal transplant. This clonotype was obtained from a human donor who received an intestinal transplant. CDR3 in amino acids: CASRGVDGSGKQFF. Here the CDR3 DNA reads TGTGCCAGCAGGGGGGTTGACGGTAGCGGAAAGCAGTTCTTC. Filled out from reference TRBV2 and TRBJ2-1, the complete variable domain reads EPEVTQTPSHQVTQMGQEVILRCVPISNHLYFYWYRQILGQKVEFLVSFYNNEISEKSEIFDDQFSVERPDGSNFTLKIRSTKLEDSAMYFCASRGVDGSGKQFFGPGTRLTVL.